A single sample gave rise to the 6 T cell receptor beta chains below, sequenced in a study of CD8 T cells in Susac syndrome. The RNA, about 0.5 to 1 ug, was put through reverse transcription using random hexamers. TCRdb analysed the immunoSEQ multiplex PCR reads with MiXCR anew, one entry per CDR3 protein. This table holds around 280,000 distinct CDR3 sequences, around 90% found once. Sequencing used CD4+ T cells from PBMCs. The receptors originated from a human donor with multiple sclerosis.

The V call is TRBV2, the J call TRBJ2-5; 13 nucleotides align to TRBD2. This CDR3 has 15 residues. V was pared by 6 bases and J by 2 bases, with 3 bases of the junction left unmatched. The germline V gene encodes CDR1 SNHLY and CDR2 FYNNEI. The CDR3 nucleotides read TGTGCCAGCAGGGGGACTAGCGGGATTCAAGAGACCCAGTACTTC. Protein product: CASRGTSGIQETQYF.

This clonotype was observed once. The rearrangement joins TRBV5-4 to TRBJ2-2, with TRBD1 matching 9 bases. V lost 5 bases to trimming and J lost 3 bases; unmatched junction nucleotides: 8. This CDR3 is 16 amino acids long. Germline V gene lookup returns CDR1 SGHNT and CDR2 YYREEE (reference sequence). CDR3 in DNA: TGTGCCAGCAGTCTGGGGGGGACAGGGCACACCGGGGAGCTGTTTTTT. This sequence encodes CASSLGGTGHTGELFF.

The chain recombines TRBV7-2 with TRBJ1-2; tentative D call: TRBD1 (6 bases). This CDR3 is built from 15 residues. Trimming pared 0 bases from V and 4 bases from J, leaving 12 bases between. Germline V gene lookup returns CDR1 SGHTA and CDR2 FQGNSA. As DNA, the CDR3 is TGTGCCAGCAGCTTAGCGAGGGGGTCGAGCTATGGCTACACCTTC. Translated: CASSLARGSSYGYTF.

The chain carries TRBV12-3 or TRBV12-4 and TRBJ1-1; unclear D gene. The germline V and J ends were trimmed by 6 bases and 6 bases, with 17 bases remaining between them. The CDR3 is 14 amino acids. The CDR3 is CASRSQDSAPEAFF. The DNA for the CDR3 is TGTGCCAGCAGGTCCCAGGATAGTGCCCCTGAAGCTTTCTTT.

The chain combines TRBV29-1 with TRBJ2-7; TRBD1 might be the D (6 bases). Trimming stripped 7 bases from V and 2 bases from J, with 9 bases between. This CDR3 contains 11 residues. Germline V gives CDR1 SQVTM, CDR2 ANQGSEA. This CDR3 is CSGGQTYEQYF. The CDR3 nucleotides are TGCAGCGGCGGACAGACCTACGAGCAGTACTTC.

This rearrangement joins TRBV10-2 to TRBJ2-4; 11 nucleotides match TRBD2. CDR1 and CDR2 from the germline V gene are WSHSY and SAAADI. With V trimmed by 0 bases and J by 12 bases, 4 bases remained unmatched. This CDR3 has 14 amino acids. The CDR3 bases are TGCGCCAGCAGTGAGTCTAGCGGGAGGGGGCCTCAGTACTTC. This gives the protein CASSESSGRGPQYF.